The 18 T cell receptor beta chains presented below share a single source sample, sequenced in a study of Ad26.COV2.S vaccination and SARS-CoV-2 variants. The table came from immunoSEQ multiplex PCR; TCRdb's copy has only in-frame clones and leaves some out. The sample has some 400,000 clones; 75% to 90% are singletons. The treatment was: some 20 received Ad26.COV2.S at low or high dose, single or two shots; a few received placebo; per-sample allocation not given. Collection of samples fell on day 63 after the first vaccine or placebo injection. Sequencing used peripheral blood, obtained in a trial of Ad26.COV2.S vaccine versus placebo. These receptors all come from a person aged 18-60 years who received the Ad26.COV2.S COVID-19 vaccine or a placebo.

Points on this clone: A read error may produce the germline difference seen at one junction end. The chain employs TRBV6-1 and TRBJ2-7; 9 bases align to TRBD2. The CDR3 covers 14 residues. Germline CDR1 MNHNS, CDR2 SASEGT. CDR3 nucleotides: TGTGCCAGCACTGAAGCGGGAGGACGCTCCGAGCAGTACTTC. It encodes CASTEAGGRSEQYF.

As for this clone: One end of the junction varies from germline; a read error may be responsible. The chain couples TRBV7-7 to TRBJ2-5, with a weak D call TRBD1 (5 bases). This CDR3 comprises 15 residues. The germline gives CDR1 SSHAT, CDR2 FNYEAQ (reference sequence). CDR3 bases: TGTGCTAGCAGCTTAGCCCCCCTAGGGGCCGAGACCCAGTACTTC. This sequence encodes CASSLAPLGAETQYF.

CDR3 in DNA: TGTGCCAGCAGCTCCAAAGGAGGGGGTTCTAATGAAAAACTGTTTTTT. It codes for CASSSKGGGSNEKLFF. This rearrangement joins TRBV9 to TRBJ1-4; perhaps TRBD1 as D (6 bases). Germline V gene data show CDR1 as SGDLS and CDR2 as YYNGEE. The CDR3 totals 16 residues. Trimming shortened V by 4 bases and J by 3 bases, and 16 bases separated the two germline ends.

This chain joins TRBV21-1 and TRBJ1-5. TRBV21-1 is a recognized pseudogene. There are 12 residues in the CDR3. CDR3 region: CASRAGRQPQHF. The CDR3 DNA is TGTGCCAGCCGCGCCGGCCGGCAGCCCCAGCATTTT.

This chain links TRBV5-1 with TRBJ2-7; TRBD2 aligns across 7 bases. CDR1 and CDR2 (germline): SGHRS, YFSETQ. The ends lost 3 bases at V and 2 bases at J; junction bases unmatched: 8. The CDR3 is made up of 15 amino acids. CDR3 coding DNA: TGCGCCAGCAGCTGGGGAGCGGGATCAACCTACGAGCAGTACTTC. Protein product: CASSWGAGSTYEQYF.

This clone has only a few counts. This rearrangement joins TRBV6-6 to TRBJ1-2; D unclear. CDR3 length: 12 residues. The germline gives CDR1 MNHNY, CDR2 SVGAGI (reference sequence). The V and J ends lost 6 bases and 8 bases respectively, with 13 bases between them. In DNA, the CDR3 is TGTGCCAGCAGCCCGCTAAATGGGGGCTACACCTTC. Protein product: CASSPLNGGYTF.

The sample holds one count of this clone. The gene calls are TRBV7-2 and TRBJ2-3, with 7 bases fitting TRBD2. V dropped 8 bases and J dropped 1; count of bases not matched to a gene: 9. Looked up from germline, CDR1 is SGHTA and CDR2 is FQGNSA. The CDR3 spans 15 residues. CDR3 region: CASGGLAARTDTQYF. The CDR3 bases are TGTGCCAGCGGCGGGCTAGCGGCCCGCACAGATACGCAGTATTTT.

This clone has a single count. CDR3 sequence reads: CASSPRGGNTEAFF. Here the CDR3 DNA reads TGTGCCAGCAGCCCTCGGGGGGGCAACACTGAAGCTTTCTTT. The chain employs TRBV5-4 and TRBJ1-1; D possibly corresponds to TRBD1 (6 bases). Trimming removed 4 bases at V and 2 bases at J, with 12 bases between. Germline assignment: CDR1 SGHNT and CDR2 YYREEE (reference sequence). This CDR3 spans 14 amino acids.

The rearrangement uses TRBV11-2 and TRBJ2-3, with D tentatively TRBD2 (6 bases). CDR3 length: 14 residues. Trimming removed 2 bases from V and 5 bases from J, with 11 bases in between. Germline V gives CDR1 SGHAT, CDR2 FQNNGV. The CDR3 DNA follows: TGTGCCAGCAGCTTACGGGAGTGGAAAGATACGCAGTATTTT. Encoded protein: CASSLREWKDTQYF.

The chain carries TRBV5-1 and TRBJ1-2; D possibly corresponds to TRBD1 (5 bases). The CDR3 has 13 residues. CDR1 and CDR2 (germline): SGHRS, YFSETQ. V was pared by 2 bases and J by 8 bases, with 13 bases between. CDR3 sequence reads: CASSLVGARGYTF. The CDR3 DNA reads as TGCGCCAGCAGCTTAGTCGGGGCCCGCGGCTACACCTTC.

V and J are TRBV20-1 and TRBJ1-5, with D possibly TRBD1 on 6 matching bases. Trimming removed 3 bases at V and 2 bases at J, with 8 bases between. The CDR3 is 13 amino acids. Germline V gene lookup returns CDR1 DFQATT and CDR2 SNEGSKA (reference sequence). For the CDR3, the DNA is TGCAGTGCTAGTTCAGGGGGCAATCAGCCCCAGCATTTT. Protein sequence: CSASSGGNQPQHF.

The table lists this clone with a few counts. The sample contains more than one DNA sequence encoding this CDR3. The rearrangement links TRBV6-5 to TRBJ2-6; 7 bases map to TRBD1. Germline CDR1 and CDR2: MNHEY and SVGAGI. J gave up 0 bases and V 5 bases, and 1 base lay outside the gene matches. The CDR3 has 15 amino acids. The CDR3 nucleotides read TGTGCCAGCAGTAGGGACAGCTCTGGGGCCAACGTCCTGACTTTC. Its protein product is CASSRDSSGANVLTF.

The rearrangement links TRBV18 to TRBJ2-7; 7 nucleotides align to TRBD1. The V and J ends lost 2 bases and 5 bases, in that order; junction bases with no gene match: 3. This CDR3 has 13 amino acids. Per the germline V gene, CDR1 is KGHSH and CDR2 is LQKENI. The CDR3 loop reads CASSPDRVNEQYF. The CDR3 DNA is TGTGCCAGCTCACCAGACAGGGTGAACGAGCAGTACTTC.

A single count supports this clone. This rearrangement joins TRBV24-1 to TRBJ2-1; 10 nucleotides align to TRBD2. V lost 3 bases, J lost 6 bases, and 4 bases stayed unmatched. Germline V gives CDR1 KGHDR, CDR2 SFDVKD. This CDR3 region has 15 residues. The DNA of the CDR3 is TGTGCCACCAGTGATCCTAGCGGGAGTTTCAATGAGCAGTTCTTC. The encoded protein is CATSDPSGSFNEQFF.

The V call is TRBV19, the J call TRBJ2-3, with TRBD2 identical over 14 bases. Looked up from germline, CDR1 is LNHDA and CDR2 is SQIVND (reference sequence). The length of the CDR3 is 19 residues. Losses at the gene ends were 3 bases for V and 1 base for J; bases not matched to a gene: 9. In nucleotides, the CDR3 is TGTGCCAGTAGTATGGATGGCCCGGGACTAGCGGGAGGCACAGATACGCAGTATTTT. Amino acid sequence: CASSMDGPGLAGGTDTQYF. Looking up the rest from reference TRBV19 and TRBJ2-3 gives the full variable domain: DGGITQSPKYLFRKEGQNVTLSCEQNLNHDAMYWYRQDPGQGLRLIYYSQIVNDFQKGDIAEGYSVSREKKESFPLTVTSAQKNPTAFYLCASSMDGPGLAGGTDTQYFGPGTRLTVL.

This rearrangement joins TRBV4-1 to TRBJ1-1; the D gene is possibly TRBD1 (6 bases). The length of the CDR3 is 12 residues. The germline V gene encodes CDR1 MGHRA and CDR2 YSYEKL. V was shortened by 1 base and J by 7 bases, with 7 bases between the two germline ends. CDR3 in amino acids: CASSQVTGEAFF. CDR3 in DNA: TGCGCCAGCAGCCAAGTGACAGGTGAAGCTTTCTTT.

The chain links TRBV19 to TRBJ1-1; no firm D call. Germline CDR1 and CDR2: LNHDA and SQIVND (reference sequence). The CDR3 runs to 15 residues. Trimming shortened V by 1 base and J by 5 bases, and 14 bases separated the two germline ends. CDR3: CASSIGLVSGTEAFF. Here the CDR3 DNA reads TGTGCCAGTAGTATAGGGCTGGTATCGGGTACTGAAGCTTTCTTT.

The table lists this clone with a few counts. The J gene is TRBJ1-1, the V gene TRBV7-2, with a weak D call TRBD1 (5 bases). The CDR3 loop spans 14 amino acids. Germline V gene lookup returns CDR1 SGHTA and CDR2 FQGNSA. The V end lost 1 base, the J end lost 11 bases, and 17 bases lay between the germline ends. CDR3: CASSLGGRADVAFF. The CDR3 region has the DNA TGTGCCAGCAGCTTAGGAGGCAGGGCCGACGTGGCTTTCTTT.